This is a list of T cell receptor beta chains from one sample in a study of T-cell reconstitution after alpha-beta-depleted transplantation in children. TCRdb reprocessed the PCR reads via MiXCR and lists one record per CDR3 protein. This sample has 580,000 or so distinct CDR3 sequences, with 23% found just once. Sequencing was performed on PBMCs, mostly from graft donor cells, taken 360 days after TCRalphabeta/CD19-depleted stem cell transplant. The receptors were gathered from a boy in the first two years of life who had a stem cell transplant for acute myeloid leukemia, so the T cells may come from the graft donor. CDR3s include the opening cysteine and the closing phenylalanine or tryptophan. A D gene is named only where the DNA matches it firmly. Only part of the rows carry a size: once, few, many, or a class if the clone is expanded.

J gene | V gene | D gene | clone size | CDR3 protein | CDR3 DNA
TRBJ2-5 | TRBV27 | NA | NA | CASSRGIREETQYF | TGTGCCAGCAGTCGAGGGATCCGAGAAGAGACCCAGTACTTC
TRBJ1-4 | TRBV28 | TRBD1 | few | CASSGTGPWKLFF | TGTGCCAGCAGCGGGACAGGGCCTTGGAAACTGTTTTTT
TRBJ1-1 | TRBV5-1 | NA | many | CASSLGDRATEAFF | TGCGCCAGCAGCTTGGGGGACCGAGCAACTGAAGCTTTCTTT
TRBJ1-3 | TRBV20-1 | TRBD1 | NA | CSADRGRNTIYF | TGCAGTGCTGACAGGGGACGAAACACCATATATTTT
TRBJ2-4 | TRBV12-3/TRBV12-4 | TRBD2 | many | CASGLAGGPGHF | TGTGCCAGCGGACTAGCGGGGGGCCCAGGTCACTTC
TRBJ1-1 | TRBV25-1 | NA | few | CASSDWAKTEAFF | TGTGCCAGCAGTGACTGGGCAAAGACTGAAGCTTTCTTT
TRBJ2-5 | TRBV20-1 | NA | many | CSARRGTLQETQYF | TGCAGTGCTAGGAGGGGTACTCTCCAAGAGACCCAGTACTTC
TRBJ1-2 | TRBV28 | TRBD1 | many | CASSIDRDYGYTF | TGTGCCAGCAGTATCGACAGGGACTATGGCTACACCTTC
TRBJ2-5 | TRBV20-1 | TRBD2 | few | CSARGARRGVGETQYF | TGCAGTGCTAGGGGGGCAAGGCGGGGGGTCGGGGAGACCCAGTACTTC
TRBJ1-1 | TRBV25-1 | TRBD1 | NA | CASSTGGGTEAFF | TGTGCCAGCAGTACAGGGGGAGGGACTGAAGCTTTCTTT
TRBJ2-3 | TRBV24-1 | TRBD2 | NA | CATSDGGGGAGDTQYF | TGTGCCACCAGTGATGGGGGCGGGGGGGCCGGAGATACGCAGTATTTT
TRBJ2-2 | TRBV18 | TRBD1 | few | CASSPGQGAGGELFF | TGTGCCAGCTCACCGGGACAGGGGGCCGGCGGGGAGCTGTTTTTT
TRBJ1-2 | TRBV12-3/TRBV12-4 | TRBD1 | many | CASTQPQGAQGYTF | TGTGCCAGCACCCAACCACAGGGGGCGCAGGGCTACACCTTC
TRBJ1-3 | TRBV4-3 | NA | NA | CASSQDRISGNTIYF | TGCGCCAGCAGCCAGGACAGAATTTCTGGAAACACCATATATTTT
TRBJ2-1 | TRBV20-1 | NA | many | CSARDEAETRPNEQFF | TGCAGTGCTAGAGATGAGGCCGAAACTAGGCCAAATGAGCAGTTCTTC